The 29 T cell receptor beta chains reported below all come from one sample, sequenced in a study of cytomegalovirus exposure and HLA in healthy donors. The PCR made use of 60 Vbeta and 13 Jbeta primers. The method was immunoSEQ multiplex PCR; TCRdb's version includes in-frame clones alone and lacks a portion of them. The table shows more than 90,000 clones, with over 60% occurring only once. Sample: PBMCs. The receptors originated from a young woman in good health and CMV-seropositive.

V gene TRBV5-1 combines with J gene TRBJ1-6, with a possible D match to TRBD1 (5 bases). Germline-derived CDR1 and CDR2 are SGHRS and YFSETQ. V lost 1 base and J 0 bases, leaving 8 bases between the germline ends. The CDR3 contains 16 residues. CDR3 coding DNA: TGCGCCAGCAGCTTGTCGGGGGACTCCTATAATTCACCCCTCCACTTT. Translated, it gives CASSLSGDSYNSPLHF.

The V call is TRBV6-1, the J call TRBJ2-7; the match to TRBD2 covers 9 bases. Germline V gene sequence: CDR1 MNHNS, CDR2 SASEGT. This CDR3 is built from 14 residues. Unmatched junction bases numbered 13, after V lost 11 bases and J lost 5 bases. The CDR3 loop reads CAVRGAGGPHEQYF. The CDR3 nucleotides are TGTGCCGTCAGGGGGGCGGGAGGGCCCCACGAGCAGTACTTC.

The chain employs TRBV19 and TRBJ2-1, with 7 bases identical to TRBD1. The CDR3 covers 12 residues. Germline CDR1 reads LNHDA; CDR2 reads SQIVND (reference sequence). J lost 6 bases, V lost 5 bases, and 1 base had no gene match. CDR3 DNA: TGTGCCAGTAGTTCAGGGGGCAATGAGCAGTTCTTC. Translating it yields CASSSGGNEQFF.

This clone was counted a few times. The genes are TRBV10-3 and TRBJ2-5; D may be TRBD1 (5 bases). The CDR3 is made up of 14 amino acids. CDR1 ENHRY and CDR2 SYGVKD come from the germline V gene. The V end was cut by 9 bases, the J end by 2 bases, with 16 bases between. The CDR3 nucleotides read TGTGCCATTCCGGAAGGGGTATGGCAAGAGACCCAGTACTTC. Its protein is CAIPEGVWQETQYF.

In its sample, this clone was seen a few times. CDR3: CAWSRASGTREQYF. CDR3 nucleotides: TGTGCCTGGAGTAGGGCTAGCGGGACCCGCGAGCAGTACTTC. The rearrangement links TRBV30 to TRBJ2-7, with TRBD2 identical over 9 bases. Germline V gives CDR1 GTSNPN, CDR2 SVGIG (reference sequence). CDR3 length: 14 amino acids. After removal of 2 bases from V and 6 bases from J, the junction contained 8 bases not matched to a gene. The full variable domain, completed using reference TRBV30 and TRBJ2-7, is SQTIHQWPATLVQPVGSPLSLECTVEGTSNPNLYWYRQAAGRGLQLLFYSVGIGQISSEVPQNLSASRPQDRQFILSSKKLLLSDSGFYLCAWSRASGTREQYFGPGTRLTVT.

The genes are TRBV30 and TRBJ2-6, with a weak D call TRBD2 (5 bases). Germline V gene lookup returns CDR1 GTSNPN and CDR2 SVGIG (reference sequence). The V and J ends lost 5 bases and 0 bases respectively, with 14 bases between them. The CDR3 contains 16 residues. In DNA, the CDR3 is TGTGCCTGGGGAGCGGACGGTTACTCTGGGGCCAACGTCCTGACTTTC. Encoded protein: CAWGADGYSGANVLTF.

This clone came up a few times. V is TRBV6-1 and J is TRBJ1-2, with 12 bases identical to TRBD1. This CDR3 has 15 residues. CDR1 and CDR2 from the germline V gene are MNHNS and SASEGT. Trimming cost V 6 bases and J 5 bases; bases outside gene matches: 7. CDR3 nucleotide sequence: TGTGCCAGCAGGTTACCGGGACAGGGGGCTTATGGCTACACCTTC. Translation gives CASRLPGQGAYGYTF.

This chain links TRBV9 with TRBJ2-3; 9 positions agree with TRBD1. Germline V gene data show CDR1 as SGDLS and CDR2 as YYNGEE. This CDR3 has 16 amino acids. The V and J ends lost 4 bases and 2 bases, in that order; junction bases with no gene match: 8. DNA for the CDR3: TGTGCCAGCAGCTGGGGCCGGACAGGGGCCACAGATACGCAGTATTTT. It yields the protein CASSWGRTGATDTQYF. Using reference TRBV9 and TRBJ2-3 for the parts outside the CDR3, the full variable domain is DSGVTQTPKHLITATGQRVTLRCSPRSGDLSVYWYQQSLDQGLQFLIQYYNGEERAKGNILERFSAQQFPDLHSELNLSSLELGDSALYFCASSWGRTGATDTQYFGPGTRLTVL.

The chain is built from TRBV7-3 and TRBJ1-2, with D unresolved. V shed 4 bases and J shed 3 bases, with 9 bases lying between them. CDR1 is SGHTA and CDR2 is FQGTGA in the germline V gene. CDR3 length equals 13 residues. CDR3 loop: CASSSQSYYGYTF. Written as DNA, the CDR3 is TGTGCCAGCAGCTCCCAGTCCTACTATGGCTACACCTTC.

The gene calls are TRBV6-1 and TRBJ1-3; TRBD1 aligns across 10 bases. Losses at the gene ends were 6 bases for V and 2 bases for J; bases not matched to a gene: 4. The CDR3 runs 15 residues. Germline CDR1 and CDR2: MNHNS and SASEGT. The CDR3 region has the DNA TGTGCCAGCAGCTGGGACAGGGGCGCTGGAAACACCATATATTTT. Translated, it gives CASSWDRGAGNTIYF.

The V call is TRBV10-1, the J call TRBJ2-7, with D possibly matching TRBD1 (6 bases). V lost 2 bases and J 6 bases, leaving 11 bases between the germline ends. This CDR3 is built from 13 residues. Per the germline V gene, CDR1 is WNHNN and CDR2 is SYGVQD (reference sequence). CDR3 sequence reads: CASSEGQLGEQYF. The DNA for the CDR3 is TGCGCCAGCAGTGAGGGACAGTTAGGCGAGCAGTACTTC.

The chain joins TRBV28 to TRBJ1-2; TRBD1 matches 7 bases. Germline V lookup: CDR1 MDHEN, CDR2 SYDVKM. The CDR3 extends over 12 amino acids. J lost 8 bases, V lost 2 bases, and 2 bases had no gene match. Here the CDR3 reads CASSLRTGGYTF. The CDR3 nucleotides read TGTGCCAGCAGTTTACGGACAGGCGGCTACACCTTC.

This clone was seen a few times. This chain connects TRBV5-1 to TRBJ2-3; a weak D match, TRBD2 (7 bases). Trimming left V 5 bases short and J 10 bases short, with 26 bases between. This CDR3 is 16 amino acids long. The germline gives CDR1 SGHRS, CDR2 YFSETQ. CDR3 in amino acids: CASSRGEAGESVAQYF. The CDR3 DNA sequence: TGCGCCAGCAGTCGGGGGGAAGCAGGGGAGTCTGTAGCGCAGTATTTT.

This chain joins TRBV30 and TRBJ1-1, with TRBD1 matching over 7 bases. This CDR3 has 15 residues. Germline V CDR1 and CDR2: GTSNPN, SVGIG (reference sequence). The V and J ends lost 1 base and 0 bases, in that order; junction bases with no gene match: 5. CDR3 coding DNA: TGTGCCTGGAGTGAGGGACAGTTCATGAACACTGAAGCTTTCTTT. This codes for CAWSEGQFMNTEAFF.

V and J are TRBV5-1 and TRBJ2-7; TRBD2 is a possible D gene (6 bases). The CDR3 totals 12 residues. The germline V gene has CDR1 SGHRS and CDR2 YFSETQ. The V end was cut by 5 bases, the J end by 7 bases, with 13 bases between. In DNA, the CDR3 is TGCGCCAGCAGGGCGGGGTACGAAGAGCAGTACTTC. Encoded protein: CASRAGYEEQYF.

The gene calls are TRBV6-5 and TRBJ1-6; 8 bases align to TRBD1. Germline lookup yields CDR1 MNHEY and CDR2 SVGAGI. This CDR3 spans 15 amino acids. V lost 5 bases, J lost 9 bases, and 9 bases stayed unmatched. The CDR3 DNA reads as TGTGCCAGCAGTCGCCGGACAGGGATGGGTTCACCCCTCCACTTT. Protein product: CASSRRTGMGSPLHF.

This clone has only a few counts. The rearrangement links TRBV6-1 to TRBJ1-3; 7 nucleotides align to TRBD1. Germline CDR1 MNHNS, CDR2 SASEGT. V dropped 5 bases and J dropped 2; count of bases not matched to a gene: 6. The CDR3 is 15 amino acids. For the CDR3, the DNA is TGTGCCAGCAGTCCATCTACAGGGGCTGGAAACACCATATATTTT. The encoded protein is CASSPSTGAGNTIYF.

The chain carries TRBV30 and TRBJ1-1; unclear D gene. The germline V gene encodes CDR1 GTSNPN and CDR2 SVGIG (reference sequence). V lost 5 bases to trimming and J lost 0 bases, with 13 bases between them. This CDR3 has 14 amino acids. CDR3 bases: TGTGCCTGGGGTCCGGGAAGCTTGAACACTGAAGCTTTCTTT. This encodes CAWGPGSLNTEAFF. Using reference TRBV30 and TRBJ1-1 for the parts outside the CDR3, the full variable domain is SQTIHQWPATLVQPVGSPLSLECTVEGTSNPNLYWYRQAAGRGLQLLFYSVGIGQISSEVPQNLSASRPQDRQFILSSKKLLLSDSGFYLCAWGPGSLNTEAFFGQGTRLTVV.

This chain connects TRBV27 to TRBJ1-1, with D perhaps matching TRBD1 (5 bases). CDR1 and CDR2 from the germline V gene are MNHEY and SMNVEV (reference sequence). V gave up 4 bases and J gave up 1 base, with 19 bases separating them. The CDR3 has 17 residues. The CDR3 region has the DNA TGTGCCAGCAGTTCGCTCTTCCGGCAGGGCCCGAACACTGAAGCTTTCTTT. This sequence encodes CASSSLFRQGPNTEAFF.

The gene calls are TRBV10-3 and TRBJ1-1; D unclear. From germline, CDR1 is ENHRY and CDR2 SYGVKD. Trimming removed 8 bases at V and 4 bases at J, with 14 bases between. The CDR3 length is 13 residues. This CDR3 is CAIREPVGTEAFF. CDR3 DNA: TGTGCCATCCGGGAGCCCGTGGGCACTGAAGCTTTCTTT.

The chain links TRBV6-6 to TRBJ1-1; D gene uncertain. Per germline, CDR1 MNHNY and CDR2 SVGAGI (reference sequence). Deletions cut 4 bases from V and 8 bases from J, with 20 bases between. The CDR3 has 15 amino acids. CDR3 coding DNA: TGTGCCAGCAGTTTTTACAGCCTTTCGTTACTGGAAGCTTTCTTT. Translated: CASSFYSLSLLEAFF.

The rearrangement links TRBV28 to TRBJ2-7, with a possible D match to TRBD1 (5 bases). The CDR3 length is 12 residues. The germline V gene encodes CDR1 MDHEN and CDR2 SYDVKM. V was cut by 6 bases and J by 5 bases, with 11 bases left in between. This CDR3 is CASSQDTHEQYF. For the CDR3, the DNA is TGTGCCAGCAGCCAGGACACCCACGAGCAGTACTTC.

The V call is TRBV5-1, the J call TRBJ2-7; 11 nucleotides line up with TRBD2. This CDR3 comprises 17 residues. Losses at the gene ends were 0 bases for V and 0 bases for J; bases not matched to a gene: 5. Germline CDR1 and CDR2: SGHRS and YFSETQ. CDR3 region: CASSLAGLAVSSYEQYF. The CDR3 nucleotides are TGCGCCAGCAGCTTGGCGGGACTAGCGGTAAGCTCCTACGAGCAGTACTTC.

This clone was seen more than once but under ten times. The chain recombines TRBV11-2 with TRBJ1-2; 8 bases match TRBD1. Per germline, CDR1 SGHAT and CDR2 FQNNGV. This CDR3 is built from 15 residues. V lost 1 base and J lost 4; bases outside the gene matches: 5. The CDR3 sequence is CASSLGTGLVYGYTF. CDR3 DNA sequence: TGTGCCAGCAGCTTAGGGACAGGGTTGGTCTATGGCTACACCTTC.

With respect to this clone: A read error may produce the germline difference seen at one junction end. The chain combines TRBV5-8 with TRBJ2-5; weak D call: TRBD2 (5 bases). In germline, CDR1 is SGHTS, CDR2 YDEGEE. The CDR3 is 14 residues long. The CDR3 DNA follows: TGTGTCAGCGTTGAGGGCCTTACACGAGAGACCCAGTACTTC. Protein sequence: CVSVEGLTRETQYF.

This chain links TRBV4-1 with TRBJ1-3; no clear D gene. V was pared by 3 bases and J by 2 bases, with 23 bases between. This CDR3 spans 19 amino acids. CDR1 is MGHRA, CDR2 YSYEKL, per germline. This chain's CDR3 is CASSQISGMPFGAGNTIYF. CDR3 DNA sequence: TGCGCCAGCAGCCAGATATCCGGCATGCCATTCGGGGCTGGAAACACCATATATTTT.

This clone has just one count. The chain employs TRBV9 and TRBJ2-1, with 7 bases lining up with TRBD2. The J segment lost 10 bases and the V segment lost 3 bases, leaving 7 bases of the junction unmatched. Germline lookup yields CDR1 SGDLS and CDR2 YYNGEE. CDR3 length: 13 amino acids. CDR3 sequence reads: CASSGPVGGEQFF. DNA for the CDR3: TGTGCCAGCAGCGGCCCGGTGGGGGGGGAGCAGTTCTTC.

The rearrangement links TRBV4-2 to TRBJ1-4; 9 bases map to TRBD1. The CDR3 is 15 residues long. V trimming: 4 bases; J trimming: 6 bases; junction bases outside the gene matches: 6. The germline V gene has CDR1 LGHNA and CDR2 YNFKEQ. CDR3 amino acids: CASSRQGEWDEKLFF. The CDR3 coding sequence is TGTGCCAGCAGCCGACAGGGGGAATGGGATGAAAAACTGTTTTTT.

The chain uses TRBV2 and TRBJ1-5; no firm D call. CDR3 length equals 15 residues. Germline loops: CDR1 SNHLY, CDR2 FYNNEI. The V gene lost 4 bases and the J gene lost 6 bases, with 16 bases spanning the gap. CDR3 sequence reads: CASSGGSFGSQPQHF. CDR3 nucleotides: TGTGCCAGCAGTGGGGGTTCCTTTGGGAGTCAGCCCCAGCATTTT.